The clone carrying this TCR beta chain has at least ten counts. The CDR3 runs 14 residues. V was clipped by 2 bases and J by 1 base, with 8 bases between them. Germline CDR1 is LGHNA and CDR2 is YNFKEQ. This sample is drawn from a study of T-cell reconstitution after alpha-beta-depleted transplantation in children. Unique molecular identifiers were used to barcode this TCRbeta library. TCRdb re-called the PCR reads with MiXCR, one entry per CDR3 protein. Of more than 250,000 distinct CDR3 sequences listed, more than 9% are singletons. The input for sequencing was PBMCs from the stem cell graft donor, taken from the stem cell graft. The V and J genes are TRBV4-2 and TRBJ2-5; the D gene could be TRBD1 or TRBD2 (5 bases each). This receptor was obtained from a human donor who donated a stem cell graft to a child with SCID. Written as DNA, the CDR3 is TGTGCCAGCAGCCAACGGGACGTCCAAGAGACCCAGTACTTC. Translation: CASSQRDVQETQYF.